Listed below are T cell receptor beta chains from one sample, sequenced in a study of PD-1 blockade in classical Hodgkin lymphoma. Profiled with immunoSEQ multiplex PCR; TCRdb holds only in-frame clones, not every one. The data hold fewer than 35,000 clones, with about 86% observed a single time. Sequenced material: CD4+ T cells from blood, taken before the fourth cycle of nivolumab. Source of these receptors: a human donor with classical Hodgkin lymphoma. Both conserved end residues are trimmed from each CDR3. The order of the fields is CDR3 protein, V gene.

ASSQGWDPFSPSTDTQY | TRBV14
ASSSGQGVSNTGELF | TRBV7-9
ASSLGLAGRSDTQY | TRBV14
ASSFGNTEAF | TRBV5-1
ASRSPDRADEQY | TRBV28
ASTARGHISGNTIY | TRBV11-3
ASSLDRSNQPQH | TRBV11-1
ASSPNGGSGNTIY | TRBV18
SVEGLGRGFVAEAF | TRBV29-1
ASSEDRGNQPQH | TRBV7-9
ASSYSATNEKLF | TRBV6-5
ASSQDLGGHEQY | TRBV4-2
ASRNQGDDQPQH | TRBV6-6
ATVDRVIEKLF | TRBV19
ASSNYRGDNEQF | TRBV7-2
AWSVLDNYGYT | TRBV30
ASSLAGQDTEAF | TRBV7-2
AWSVRGGSEQY | TRBV30
ASSLALGANSPLH | TRBV5-1
ASSGTSYNEQF | TRBV7-9
ASSFSAGAYNEQF | TRBV7-9
ASSLDRPHSGNTIY | TRBV11-2
ASSTHRGRGEKLF | TRBV11-2
ASSLELLEQF | TRBV5-8
ASSAPAGRVSYNEQF | TRBV10-2
ASSYRLAGGPDTQY | TRBV6-5
AWSPSNRGEQY | TRBV30
ASRQISGGRDTQY | TRBV5-8
ASSRDIVGNQPQH | TRBV6-5
ASSYETGRLQPQH | TRBV6-6
ASSLSRQFDYGYT | TRBV7-9
ARITPGQHTDTQY | TRBV7-9
SAEIGVAGGVRKTQY | TRBV29-1
ASSQDFGVWGNTEAF | TRBV4-3
ASSQLDRSYEQY | TRBV4-3
ASSLGQGRGEKLF | TRBV5-1
ASSLDGETQY | TRBV5-4
AWTRAIGGRSPLH | TRBV30
ASSRDRWGKNIQY | TRBV7-8
ASSSYAGGDTQY | TRBV27
ASRPLDSGNTIY | TRBV5-1
ASSLNPSGVSTDTQY | TRBV7-3
ASSVATVGIYGYT | TRBV9
ASSLSGTGDQPQH | TRBV7-9
ASSLRTSGAYNEQF | TRBV7-9
ASSTGSGQPQH | TRBV6-5
ASSRRTGENEQY | TRBV5-4
ASSHPDRGNYGYT | TRBV27
ASSEAPHYEQY | TRBV10-2
ATGTGGEKLF | TRBV25-1
ASSPRPNTGELF | TRBV5-4
ASSLGSQAIYGYT | TRBV11-2
SVALTGAYEQY | TRBV29-1
ASSYLQSYEQY | TRBV6-6
ASSRPTSGSYEQY | TRBV18